This entry concerns a single TCR beta chain. The record originates from a study of blood T cell repertoires in COVID-19. Data came from immunoSEQ multiplex PCR; TCRdb stores just in-frame clones and leaves some out. The sample includes 90,000 to 120,000 clones, about 80% seen only once; the top ten take approximately 4.5%. The germline V gene has CDR1 SGHRS and CDR2 YFSETQ. The CDR3 runs to 16 residues. Unmatched junction bases numbered 3, after V lost 0 bases and J lost 0 bases. Sequenced sample: peripheral blood. The receptor comes from a man aged 65 to 85 with acute or convalescent COVID-19. The J gene is TRBJ2-1, the V gene TRBV5-1; 7 bases align to TRBD1. The CDR3 reads CASSLDGQDSYNEQFF. In nucleotides, the CDR3 is TGCGCCAGCAGCTTGGATGGACAGGACTCCTACAATGAGCAGTTCTTC.